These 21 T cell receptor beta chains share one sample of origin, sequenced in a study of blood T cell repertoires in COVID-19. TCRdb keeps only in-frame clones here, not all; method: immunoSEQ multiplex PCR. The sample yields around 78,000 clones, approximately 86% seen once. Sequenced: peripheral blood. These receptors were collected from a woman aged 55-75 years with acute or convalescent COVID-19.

Written as DNA, the CDR3 is TGTGCCAGCGGGGACAGACTAGCGGGAGTAAGGTCCTACAATGAGCAGTTCTTC. Its protein product is CASGDRLAGVRSYNEQFF. The gene calls are TRBV5-4 and TRBJ2-1; 12 bases match TRBD2. The V gene's germline CDR1 is SGHNT and CDR2 YYREEE (reference sequence). The CDR3 covers 18 residues. With 7 bases clipped from V and 1 base from J, the junction kept 12 bases outside the gene matches.

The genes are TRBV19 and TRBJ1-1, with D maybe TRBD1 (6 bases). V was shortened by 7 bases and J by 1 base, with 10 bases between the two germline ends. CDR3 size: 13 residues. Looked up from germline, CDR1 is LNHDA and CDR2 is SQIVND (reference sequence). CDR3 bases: TGTGCCAGTAAGAGACAGGAGAACACTGAAGCTTTCTTT. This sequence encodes CASKRQENTEAFF.

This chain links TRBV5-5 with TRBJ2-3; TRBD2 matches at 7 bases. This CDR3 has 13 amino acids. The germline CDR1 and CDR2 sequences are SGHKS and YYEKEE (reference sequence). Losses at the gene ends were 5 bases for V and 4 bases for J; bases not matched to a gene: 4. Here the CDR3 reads CASRGLQADTQYF. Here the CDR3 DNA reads TGTGCCAGCAGGGGACTACAGGCAGATACGCAGTATTTT.

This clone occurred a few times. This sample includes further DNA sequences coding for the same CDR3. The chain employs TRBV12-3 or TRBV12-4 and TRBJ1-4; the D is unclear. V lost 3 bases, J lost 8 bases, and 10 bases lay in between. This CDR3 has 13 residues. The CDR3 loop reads CASSFGAGEKLFF. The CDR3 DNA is TGTGCCAGCAGTTTTGGAGCTGGGGAAAAACTGTTTTTT.

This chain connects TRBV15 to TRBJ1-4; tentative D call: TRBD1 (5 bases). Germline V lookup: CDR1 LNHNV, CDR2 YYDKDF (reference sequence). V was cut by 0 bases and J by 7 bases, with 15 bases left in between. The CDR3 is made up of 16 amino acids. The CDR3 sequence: CATSRDGWQGGEKLFF. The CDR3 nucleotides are TGTGCCACCAGCAGAGATGGTTGGCAGGGCGGTGAAAAACTGTTTTTT.

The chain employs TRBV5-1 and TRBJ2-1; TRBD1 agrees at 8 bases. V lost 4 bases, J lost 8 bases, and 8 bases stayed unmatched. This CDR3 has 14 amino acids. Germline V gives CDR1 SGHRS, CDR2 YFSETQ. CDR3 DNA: TGCGCCAGCAGCGATCCCCAGGGGGCCGATGAGCAGTTCTTC. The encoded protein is CASSDPQGADEQFF.

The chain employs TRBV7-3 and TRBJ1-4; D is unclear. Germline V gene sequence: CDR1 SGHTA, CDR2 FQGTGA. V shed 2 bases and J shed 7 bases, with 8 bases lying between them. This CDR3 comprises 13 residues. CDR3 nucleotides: TGTGCCAGCAGCTTACAGGCCGGTGAAAAACTGTTTTTT. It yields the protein CASSLQAGEKLFF.

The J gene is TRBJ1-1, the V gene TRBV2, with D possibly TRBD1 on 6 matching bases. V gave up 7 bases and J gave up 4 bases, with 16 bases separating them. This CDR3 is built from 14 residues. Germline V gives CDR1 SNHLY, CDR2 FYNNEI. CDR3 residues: CASIRGAGGTEAFF. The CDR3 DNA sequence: TGTGCCAGCATCCGGGGGGCGGGAGGCACTGAAGCTTTCTTT.

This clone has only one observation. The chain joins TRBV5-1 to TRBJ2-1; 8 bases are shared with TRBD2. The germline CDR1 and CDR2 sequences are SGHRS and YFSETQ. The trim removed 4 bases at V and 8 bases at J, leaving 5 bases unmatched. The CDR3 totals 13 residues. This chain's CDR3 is CASSGTSFYEQFF. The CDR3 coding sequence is TGCGCCAGCAGCGGGACTAGTTTCTATGAGCAGTTCTTC. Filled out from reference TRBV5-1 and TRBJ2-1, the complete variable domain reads KAGVTQTPRYLIKTRGQQVTLSCSPISGHRSVSWYQQTPGQGLQFLFEYFSETQRNKGNFPGRFSGRQFSNSRSEMNVSTLELGDSALYLCASSGTSFYEQFFGPGTRLTVL.

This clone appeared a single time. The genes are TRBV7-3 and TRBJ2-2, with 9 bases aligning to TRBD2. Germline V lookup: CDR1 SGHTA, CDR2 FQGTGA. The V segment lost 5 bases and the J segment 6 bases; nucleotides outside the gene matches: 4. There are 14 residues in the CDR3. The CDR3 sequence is CASSQVAGAGELFF. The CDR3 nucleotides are TGTGCCAGCAGCCAAGTAGCGGGGGCCGGGGAGCTGTTTTTT.

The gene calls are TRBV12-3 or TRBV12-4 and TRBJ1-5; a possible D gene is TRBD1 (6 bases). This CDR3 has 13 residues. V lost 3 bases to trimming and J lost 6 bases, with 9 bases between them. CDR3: CASSLGGGQPQHF. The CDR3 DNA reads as TGTGCCAGCAGTTTGGGAGGGGGTCAGCCCCAGCATTTT.

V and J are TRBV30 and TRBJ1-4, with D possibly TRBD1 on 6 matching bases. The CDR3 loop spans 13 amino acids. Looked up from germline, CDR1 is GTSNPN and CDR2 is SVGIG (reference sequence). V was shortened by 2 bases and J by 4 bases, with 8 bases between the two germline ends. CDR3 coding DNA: TGTGCCTGGAGTAGGGACATTAATGAAAAACTGTTTTTT. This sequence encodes CAWSRDINEKLFF.

The CDR3 DNA reads TGCGCCAGCAGCTCCCAGGCAGGGGGAATATTTTCCGAGCAGTACTTC. It encodes CASSSQAGGIFSEQYF. The rearrangement links TRBV5-1 to TRBJ2-7; 7 bases match TRBD1. Germline assignment: CDR1 SGHRS and CDR2 YFSETQ. The V segment lost 3 bases and the J segment 6 bases; nucleotides outside the gene matches: 15. There are 16 residues in the CDR3. The entire variable domain, with the rest obtained from reference TRBV5-1 and TRBJ2-7, is as follows: KAGVTQTPRYLIKTRGQQVTLSCSPISGHRSVSWYQQTPGQGLQFLFEYFSETQRNKGNFPGRFSGRQFSNSRSEMNVSTLELGDSALYLCASSSQAGGIFSEQYFGPGTRLTVT.

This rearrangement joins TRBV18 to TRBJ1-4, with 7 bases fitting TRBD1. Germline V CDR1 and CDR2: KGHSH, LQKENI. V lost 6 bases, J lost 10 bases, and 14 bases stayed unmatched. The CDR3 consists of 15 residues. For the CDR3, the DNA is TGTGCCAGCTCCCCCGGCGGGACAGCGGAGGTAAAACTGTTTTTT. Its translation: CASSPGGTAEVKLFF.

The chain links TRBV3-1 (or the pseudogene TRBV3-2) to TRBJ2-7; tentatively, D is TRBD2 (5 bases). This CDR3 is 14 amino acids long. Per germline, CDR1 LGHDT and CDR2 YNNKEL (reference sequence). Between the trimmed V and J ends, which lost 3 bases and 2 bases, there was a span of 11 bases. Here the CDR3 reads CASSQRHGAYEQYF. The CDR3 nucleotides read TGTGCCAGCAGCCAGCGGCACGGGGCCTACGAGCAGTACTTC.

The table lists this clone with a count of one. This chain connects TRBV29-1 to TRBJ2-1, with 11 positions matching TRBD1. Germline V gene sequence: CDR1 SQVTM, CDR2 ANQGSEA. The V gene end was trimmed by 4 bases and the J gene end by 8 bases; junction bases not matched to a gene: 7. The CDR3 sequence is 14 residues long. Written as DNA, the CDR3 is TGCAGCGTTGCGGACGGGACAGGGGGAGATGAGCAGTTCTTC. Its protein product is CSVADGTGGDEQFF.

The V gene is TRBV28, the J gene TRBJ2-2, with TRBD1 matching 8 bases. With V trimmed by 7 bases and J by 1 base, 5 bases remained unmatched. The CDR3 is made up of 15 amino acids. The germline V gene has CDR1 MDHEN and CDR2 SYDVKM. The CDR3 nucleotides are TGTGCCAGCAAAAGTGGGACAGGGAACACCGGGGAGCTGTTTTTT. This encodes CASKSGTGNTGELFF.

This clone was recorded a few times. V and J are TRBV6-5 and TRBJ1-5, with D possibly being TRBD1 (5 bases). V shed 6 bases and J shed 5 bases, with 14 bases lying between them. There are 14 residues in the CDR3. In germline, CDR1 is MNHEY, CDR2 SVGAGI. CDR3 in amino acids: CASSGVGGDQPQHF. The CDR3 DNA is TGTGCCAGCAGCGGGGTGGGGGGGGATCAGCCCCAGCATTTT.

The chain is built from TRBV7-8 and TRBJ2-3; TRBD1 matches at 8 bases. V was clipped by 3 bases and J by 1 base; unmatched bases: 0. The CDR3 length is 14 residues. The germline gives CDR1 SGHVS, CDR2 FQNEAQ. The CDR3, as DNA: TGTGCCAGCAGCTTGACAGGGGGCACAGATACGCAGTATTTT. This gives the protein CASSLTGGTDTQYF.

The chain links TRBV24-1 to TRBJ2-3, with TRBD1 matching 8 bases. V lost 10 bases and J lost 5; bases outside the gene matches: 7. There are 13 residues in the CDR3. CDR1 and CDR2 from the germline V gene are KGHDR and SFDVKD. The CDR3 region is CATKDRGGDTQYF. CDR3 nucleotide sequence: TGTGCCACTAAAGACAGGGGAGGAGATACGCAGTATTTT.

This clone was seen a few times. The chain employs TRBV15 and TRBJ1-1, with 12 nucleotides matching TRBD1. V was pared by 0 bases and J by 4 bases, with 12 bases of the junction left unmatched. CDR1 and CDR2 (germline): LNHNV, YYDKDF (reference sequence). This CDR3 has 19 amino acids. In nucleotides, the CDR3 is TGTGCCACCAGCAGAGATTATACGGGGACAGGGGGCCGGGGCACTGAAGCTTTCTTT. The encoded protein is CATSRDYTGTGGRGTEAFF.